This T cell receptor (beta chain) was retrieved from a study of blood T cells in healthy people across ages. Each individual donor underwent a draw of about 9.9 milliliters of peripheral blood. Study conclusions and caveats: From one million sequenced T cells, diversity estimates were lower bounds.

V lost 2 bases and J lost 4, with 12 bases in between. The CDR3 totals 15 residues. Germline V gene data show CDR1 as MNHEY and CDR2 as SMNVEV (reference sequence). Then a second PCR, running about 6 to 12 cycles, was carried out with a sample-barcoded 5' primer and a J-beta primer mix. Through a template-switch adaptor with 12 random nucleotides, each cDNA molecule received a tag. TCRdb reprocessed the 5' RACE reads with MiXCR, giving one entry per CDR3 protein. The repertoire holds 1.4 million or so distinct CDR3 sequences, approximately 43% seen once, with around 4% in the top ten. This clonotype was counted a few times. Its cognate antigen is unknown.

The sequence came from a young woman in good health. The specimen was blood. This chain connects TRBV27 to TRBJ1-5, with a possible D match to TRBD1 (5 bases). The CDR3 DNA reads TGTGCCAGCAGTTTAAGGTGGCAGGGTAATCAGCCCCAGCATTTT. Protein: CASSLRWQGNQPQHF.